This TCR beta chain was captured by sequencing in a study of blood T cell repertoires in COVID-19. Study information: T cells, B-cell-depleted T cells, or PBMCs supplied cDNA or gDNA.

This clone was picked up many times. Produced via immunoSEQ multiplex PCR; TCRdb's table is partial and in-frame only. This sample has some 220,000 clones, with 70% to 90% found just once. Germline V CDR1 and CDR2: LGHDT, YNNKEL (reference sequence). This CDR3 region has 12 residues. Trimming took off 4 bases at V and 2 bases at J, with 6 bases between the two ends. Sequences were obtained from peripheral blood. The gene calls are TRBV3-1 (or the pseudogene TRBV3-2) and TRBJ2-7; D is unclear. This clonotype originated in a man aged 50-60 years with acute or convalescent COVID-19. The CDR3 region has the DNA TGTGCCAGCAGCCCAGGCCCCTACGAGCAGTACTTC. This sequence encodes CASSPGPYEQYF.